Following are 26 T cell receptor beta chains from one sample sequenced in a study of OX40 agonist ivuxolimab in advanced cancers. Assay: immunoSEQ multiplex PCR; the TCRdb copy retains only in-frame clones and omits some. Among around 80,000 clones listed, just over 85% were seen once. The starting material was CD4+ or CD8+ T cells sorted from blood, obtained in a trial of the OX40 agonist ivuxolimab. Receptor source: an adult with an advanced solid tumor such as melanoma, head and neck, liver or kidney cancer.

The chain joins TRBV4-2 to TRBJ2-1; 8 bases line up with TRBD2. The CDR3 loop spans 18 amino acids. Germline V CDR1 and CDR2: LGHNA, YNFKEQ. V lost 1 base, J lost 2 bases, and 10 bases stayed unmatched. The CDR3 here is CASSQGRRTSGTYNEQFF. The DNA of the CDR3 is TGTGCCAGCAGCCAAGGACGTAGAACTAGCGGAACCTACAATGAGCAGTTCTTC.

About this clone itself: Relative to the germline gene, one junction end is altered; a read error may explain this. The chain joins TRBV7-7 to TRBJ2-2; D could derive from TRBD1 or TRBD2 (6 bases each). CDR3 length: 16 amino acids. Germline V CDR1 and CDR2: SSHAT, FNYEAQ (reference sequence). The DNA for the CDR3 is TGTGCTAGCAGCTTAGATGGGGGGCGCAGCACCGGGGAGCTGTTTTTT. Translated, it gives CASSLDGGRSTGELFF.

This clone was recorded a few times. The chain recombines TRBV4-1 with TRBJ2-3; 9 nucleotides line up with TRBD2. V shed 5 bases and J 4 bases; nucleotides not matched to a gene: 13. This CDR3 contains 17 residues. Germline V gives CDR1 MGHRA, CDR2 YSYEKL. In DNA, the CDR3 is TGCGCCAGCAGCTTCCGGCGGGGGGGGCAGGGCGCAGATACGCAGTATTTT. Translating gives CASSFRRGGQGADTQYF.

The gene calls are TRBV7-6 and TRBJ2-3, with 8 bases identical to TRBD2. V shed 5 bases, J shed 2 bases, and the junction held 9 bases outside the gene matches. Germline CDR1 SGHVS, CDR2 FNYEAQ. This CDR3 region has 16 residues. CDR3 nucleotide sequence: TGTGCCAGCAGCCCAAGACTAGCGCGTCTCACAGATACGCAGTATTTT. It translates to CASSPRLARLTDTQYF.

To note about this clone: One end of the junction does not line up with germline, which may come from a read error. This rearrangement joins TRBV7-7 to TRBJ2-1; D gene uncertain. This CDR3 has 13 residues. Germline V gives CDR1 SSHAT, CDR2 FNYEAQ (reference sequence). The CDR3 region is CASSFGPNNEQFF. The CDR3 DNA reads as TGTGCTAGCAGCTTCGGACCGAACAATGAGCAGTTCTTC.

The chain joins TRBV5-1 to TRBJ2-3, with TRBD2 matching 12 bases. The germline V gene encodes CDR1 SGHRS and CDR2 YFSETQ. The V and J ends lost 4 bases and 6 bases, in that order; junction bases with no gene match: 9. The CDR3 totals 16 residues. This chain's CDR3 is CASSPGLAGIGDTQYF. The CDR3 DNA follows: TGCGCCAGCAGCCCAGGACTAGCGGGAATCGGGGATACGCAGTATTTT.

The genes are TRBV21-1 and TRBJ2-7; TRBD2, the table's D call, lacks a check against the DNA. TRBV21-1 is a documented pseudogene. CDR3 length: 13 residues. The CDR3 here is CASRSGGVAEQYF. The DNA for the CDR3 is TGTGCCAGCAGGTCCGGCGGGGTTGCCGAGCAGTACTTC.

This chain links TRBV30 with TRBJ1-3; D gene unclear. The CDR3 extends over 16 amino acids. CDR1 GTSNPN and CDR2 SVGIG come from the germline V gene (reference sequence). Trimming shortened V by 1 base and J by 2 bases, and 15 bases separated the two germline ends. CDR3 amino acids: CAWSALGRNTGNTIYF. The CDR3 nucleotides are TGTGCCTGGAGTGCCCTGGGTAGGAATACTGGAAACACCATATATTTT.

This clone has a single count. The J gene is TRBJ2-1, the V gene TRBV20-1; no firm D call. CDR3 length equals 11 residues. CDR1 is DFQATT, CDR2 SNEGSKA, per germline (reference sequence). Deletions cut 3 bases from V and 5 bases from J, with 5 bases between. CDR3 amino acids: CSARGDNEQFF. The CDR3, as DNA: TGCAGTGCTAGGGGCGACAATGAGCAGTTCTTC.

The rearrangement joins TRBV6-5 to TRBJ2-1; 8 positions match TRBD1. The ends lost 10 bases at V and 6 bases at J; junction bases unmatched: 14. The CDR3 extends over 15 amino acids. Germline lookup yields CDR1 MNHEY and CDR2 SVGAGI. CDR3 region: CATRTGTLLINEQFF. The CDR3 nucleotides are TGTGCCACCCGGACAGGGACACTACTAATCAATGAGCAGTTCTTC.

The table lists this clone with a count of one. The chain has TRBV7-2 and TRBJ2-2; D tentatively fits TRBD1 or TRBD2 (6 bases each). Germline CDR1 SGHTA, CDR2 FQGNSA. Trimming left V 6 bases short and J 4 bases short, with 18 bases between. This CDR3 is 16 amino acids long. CDR3 nucleotide sequence: TGTGCCAGCAGACAGACAGGAGGAGGGTCCACCGGGGAGCTGTTTTTT. This codes for CASRQTGGGSTGELFF.

This rearrangement joins TRBV27 to TRBJ2-3; weak D call: TRBD1 (6 bases). The CDR3 extends over 14 amino acids. Germline V CDR1 and CDR2: MNHEY, SMNVEV (reference sequence). Trimming stripped 6 bases from V and 3 bases from J, with 13 bases between. The CDR3 protein is CASRRTVETDTQYF. The CDR3 region has the DNA TGTGCCAGCAGGCGGACAGTGGAGACAGATACGCAGTATTTT.

The J gene is TRBJ2-2, the V gene TRBV29-1; D is undetermined. In germline, CDR1 is SQVTM, CDR2 ANQGSEA. V lost 1 base and J lost 5, with 11 bases in between. This CDR3 region has 14 residues. DNA for the CDR3: TGCAGCGTTGAAGGGCCCTCACGAACCGGGGAGCTGTTTTTT. It specifies CSVEGPSRTGELFF.

The genes are TRBV7-3 and TRBJ2-1; possible D gene TRBD2, 6 bases. Germline V lookup: CDR1 SGHTA, CDR2 FQGTGA. The ends were cut back, 5 bases at V and 9 bases at J, with 17 bases in the middle. This CDR3 contains 14 residues. The CDR3 protein is CASSPRRGTGEQFF. CDR3 nucleotides: TGTGCCAGCAGCCCGAGGCGGGGCACAGGTGAGCAGTTCTTC.

This chain links TRBV7-3 with TRBJ2-2; 11 positions match TRBD1. CDR1 is SGHTA and CDR2 is FQGTGA in the germline V gene. CDR3 length: 15 amino acids. The V segment lost 5 bases and the J segment 8 bases; nucleotides outside the gene matches: 7. The CDR3 spells CASSTGTGGYGELFF. CDR3 bases: TGTGCCAGCAGCACCGGGACAGGGGGTTATGGGGAGCTGTTTTTT.

The CDR3 coding sequence is TGCGCCAGCAGCCCGGGGACAGCTGGAAACACCATATATTTT. Translated: CASSPGTAGNTIYF. V and J are TRBV5-1 and TRBJ1-3; 7 bases match TRBD1. The CDR3 loop spans 14 amino acids. Germline V gene data show CDR1 as SGHRS and CDR2 as YFSETQ. Trimming cost V 4 bases and J 2 bases; bases outside gene matches: 3.

This clone appeared once. CDR3 amino acids: CASSLSGEYEQYF. CDR3 bases: TGTGCCAGCAGCTTAAGCGGGGAGTACGAGCAGTACTTC. The V gene is TRBV7-3, the J gene TRBJ2-5; possibly TRBD2 for D (6 bases). The J call could be wrong; TRBJ2-7 is a better fit for the DNA end. There are 13 residues in the CDR3. Germline lookup yields CDR1 SGHTA and CDR2 FQGTGA.

This chain links TRBV7-2 with TRBJ2-5; no definite D call. This CDR3 comprises 12 residues. Trimming left V 5 bases short and J 5 bases short, with 9 bases between. The germline V gene has CDR1 SGHTA and CDR2 FQGNSA. The DNA of the CDR3 is TGTGCCAGCAGCCTCATTGTGGAGACCCAGTACTTC. As protein: CASSLIVETQYF.

V gene TRBV6-1 combines with J gene TRBJ1-5; D not certain. The germline V gene encodes CDR1 MNHNS and CDR2 SASEGT. V was trimmed by 7 bases and J by 5 bases, leaving 18 bases between them. The CDR3 consists of 15 residues. Written as DNA, the CDR3 is TGTGCCAGCAAGGGTGGGCGGGGAATGTATCAGCCCCAGCATTTT. Encoded protein: CASKGGRGMYQPQHF.

The chain carries TRBV7-9 and TRBJ2-3, with D possibly being TRBD1 or TRBD2 (5 bases each). CDR1 and CDR2 (germline): SEHNR, FQNEAQ (reference sequence). This CDR3 region has 15 residues. Trimming cost V 5 bases and J 1 base, with 13 bases left between them. The CDR3 region has the DNA TGTGCCAGCAGCACCACGGGGACGGGCACAGATACGCAGTATTTT. It translates to CASSTTGTGTDTQYF.

The chain is built from TRBV9 and TRBJ2-1; 10 bases fit TRBD1. This CDR3 contains 15 residues. V was clipped by 4 bases and J by 7 bases; unmatched bases: 8. Germline CDR1 and CDR2: SGDLS and YYNGEE. Here the CDR3 DNA reads TGTGCCAGCAGCCCCCAGACAGGGGGCCGGAATGAGCAGTTCTTC. As protein: CASSPQTGGRNEQFF.

The table lists this clone with a count of one. The chain employs TRBV5-1 and TRBJ2-5; maybe TRBD2 (6 bases). This CDR3 spans 14 amino acids. The ends were cut back, 4 bases at V and 3 bases at J, with 13 bases in the middle. Germline CDR1 SGHRS, CDR2 YFSETQ. The chain's CDR3 is CASSGGGAEETQYF. The DNA of the CDR3 is TGCGCCAGCAGCGGTGGAGGGGCCGAAGAGACCCAGTACTTC.

This clone has more than one count but fewer than ten. The V gene is TRBV6-5, the J gene TRBJ1-2; D may be TRBD1 (5 bases). The CDR3 extends over 14 amino acids. The germline V gene has CDR1 MNHEY and CDR2 SVGAGI. Trimming cost V 0 bases and J 4 bases, with 9 bases left between them. The CDR3 nucleotides are TGTGCCAGCAGTTACTCCGGGACGGCCTATGGCTACACCTTC. It is translated as CASSYSGTAYGYTF.

This chain links TRBV7-8 with TRBJ1-4; 7 nucleotides agree with TRBD1. Germline loops: CDR1 SGHVS, CDR2 FQNEAQ. V lost 1 base and J lost 8; bases outside the gene matches: 4. The CDR3 is 14 residues long. CDR3 DNA sequence: TGTGCCAGCAGCTTAGGACAGGGAGCGGAAAAACTGTTTTTT. It is translated as CASSLGQGAEKLFF. The full variable domain, rest sourced from reference TRBV7-8 and TRBJ1-4, is GAGVSQSPRYKVAKRGQDVALRCDPISGHVSLFWYQQALGQGPEFLTYFQNEAQLDKSGLPSDRFFAERPEGSVSTLKIQRTQQEDSAVYLCASSLGQGAEKLFFGSGTQLSVL.

This clone was recorded only once. The gene calls are TRBV30 and TRBJ1-1, with D tentatively TRBD1 (6 bases). CDR1 is GTSNPN, CDR2 SVGIG, per germline (reference sequence). This CDR3 is built from 14 residues. V shed 5 bases and J shed 2 bases, with 15 bases lying between them. The CDR3 is CAWGARGANTEAFF. The CDR3, as DNA: TGTGCCTGGGGGGCGAGGGGGGCAAACACTGAAGCTTTCTTT.

V gene TRBV28 combines with J gene TRBJ2-7, with a possible D match to TRBD1 (6 bases). The CDR3 has 13 amino acids. The germline V gene encodes CDR1 MDHEN and CDR2 SYDVKM. Trimming took 3 bases from V and 3 from J, leaving 9 bases between them. This CDR3 is CASSFTGLYEQYF. In DNA form, the CDR3 reads TGTGCCAGCAGTTTTACAGGGCTCTACGAGCAGTACTTC.